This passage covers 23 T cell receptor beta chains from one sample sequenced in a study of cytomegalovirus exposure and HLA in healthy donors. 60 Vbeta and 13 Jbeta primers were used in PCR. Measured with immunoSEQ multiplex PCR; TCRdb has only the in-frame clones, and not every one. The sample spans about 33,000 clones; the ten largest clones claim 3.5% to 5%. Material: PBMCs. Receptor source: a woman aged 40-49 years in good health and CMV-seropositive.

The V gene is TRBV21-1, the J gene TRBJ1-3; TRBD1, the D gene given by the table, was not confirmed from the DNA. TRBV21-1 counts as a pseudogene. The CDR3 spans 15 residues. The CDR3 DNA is TGTGCCAGCAGCAAAGATACAGGGACAGGAAACACCATATATTTT. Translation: CASSKDTGTGNTIYF.

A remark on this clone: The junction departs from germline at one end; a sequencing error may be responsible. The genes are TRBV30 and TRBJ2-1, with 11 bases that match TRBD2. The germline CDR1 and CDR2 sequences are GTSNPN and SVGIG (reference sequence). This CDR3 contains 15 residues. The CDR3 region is CAGSRGLAEYNEQFF. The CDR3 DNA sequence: TGTGCCGGGAGCCGGGGACTAGCGGAGTACAATGAGCAGTTCTTC.

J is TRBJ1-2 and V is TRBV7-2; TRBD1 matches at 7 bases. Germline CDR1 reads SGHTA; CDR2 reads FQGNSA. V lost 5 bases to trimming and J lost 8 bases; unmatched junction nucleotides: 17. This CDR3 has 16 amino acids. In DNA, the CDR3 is TGTGCCAGCAGCCGAAACCATGGGACAGCCGCGTTGGGCTACACCTTC. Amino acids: CASSRNHGTAALGYTF.

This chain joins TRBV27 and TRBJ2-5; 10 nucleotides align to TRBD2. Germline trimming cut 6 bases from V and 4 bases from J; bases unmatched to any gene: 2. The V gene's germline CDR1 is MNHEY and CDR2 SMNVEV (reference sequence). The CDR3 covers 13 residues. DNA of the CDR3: TGTGCCAGCAGCAAGCGGGAGGGAGAGACCCAGTACTTC. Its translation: CASSKREGETQYF.

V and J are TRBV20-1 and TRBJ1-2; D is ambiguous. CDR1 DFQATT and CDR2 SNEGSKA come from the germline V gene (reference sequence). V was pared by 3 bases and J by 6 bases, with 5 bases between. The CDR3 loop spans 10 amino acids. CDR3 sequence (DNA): TGCAGTGCTAGTCAGAATGGCTACACCTTC. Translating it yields CSASQNGYTF.

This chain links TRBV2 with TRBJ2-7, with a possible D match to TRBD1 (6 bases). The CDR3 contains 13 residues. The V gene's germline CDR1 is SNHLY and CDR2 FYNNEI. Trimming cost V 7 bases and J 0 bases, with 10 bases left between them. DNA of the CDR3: TGTGCCAGCATAACAGGGAGCTCCTACGAGCAGTACTTC. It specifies CASITGSSYEQYF.

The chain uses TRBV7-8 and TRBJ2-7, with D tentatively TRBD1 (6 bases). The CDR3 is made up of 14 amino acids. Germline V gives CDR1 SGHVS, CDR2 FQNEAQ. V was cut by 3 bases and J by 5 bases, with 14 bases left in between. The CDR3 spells CASSFTGPKDEQYF. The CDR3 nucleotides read TGTGCCAGCAGCTTTACAGGGCCCAAAGACGAGCAGTACTTC.

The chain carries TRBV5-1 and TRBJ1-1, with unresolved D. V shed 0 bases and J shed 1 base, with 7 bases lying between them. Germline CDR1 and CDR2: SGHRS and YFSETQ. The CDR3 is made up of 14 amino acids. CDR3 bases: TGCGCCAGCAGCTTGGCACTTACGAACACTGAAGCTTTCTTT. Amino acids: CASSLALTNTEAFF.

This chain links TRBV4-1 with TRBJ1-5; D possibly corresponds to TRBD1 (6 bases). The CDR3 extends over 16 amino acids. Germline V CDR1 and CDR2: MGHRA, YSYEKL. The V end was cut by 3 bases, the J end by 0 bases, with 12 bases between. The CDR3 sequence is CASSQGTTNSNQPQHF. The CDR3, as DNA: TGCGCCAGCAGCCAGGGGACAACGAATAGCAATCAGCCCCAGCATTTT.

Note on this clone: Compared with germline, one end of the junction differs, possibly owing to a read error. The CDR3 sequence is CAISERGSSDNEQFF. CDR3 bases: TGTGCCATCAGTGAGCGGGGGAGCTCCGACAATGAGCAGTTCTTC. J is TRBJ2-1 and V is TRBV10-3, with D tentatively TRBD2 (6 bases). Germline assignment: CDR1 ENHRY and CDR2 SYGVKD. The length of the CDR3 is 15 residues.

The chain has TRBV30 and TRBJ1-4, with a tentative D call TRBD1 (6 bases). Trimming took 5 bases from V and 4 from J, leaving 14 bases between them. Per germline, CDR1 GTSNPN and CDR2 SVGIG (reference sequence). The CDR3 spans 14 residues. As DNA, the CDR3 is TGTGCCTGGGGGCCGGGACAACTTAATGAAAAACTGTTTTTT. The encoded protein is CAWGPGQLNEKLFF.

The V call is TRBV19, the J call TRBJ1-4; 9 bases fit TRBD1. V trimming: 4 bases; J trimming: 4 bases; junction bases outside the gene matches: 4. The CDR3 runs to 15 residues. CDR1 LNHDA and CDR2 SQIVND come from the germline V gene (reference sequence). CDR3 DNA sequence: TGTGCCAGTAGTACACAGGGGGCAATTAATGAAAAACTGTTTTTT. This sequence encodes CASSTQGAINEKLFF.

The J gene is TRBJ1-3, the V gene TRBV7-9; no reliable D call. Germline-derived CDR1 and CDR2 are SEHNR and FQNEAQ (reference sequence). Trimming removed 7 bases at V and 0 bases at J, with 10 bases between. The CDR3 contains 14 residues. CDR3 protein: CASTTGFSGNTIYF. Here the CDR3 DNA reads TGTGCCAGCACCACGGGGTTCTCTGGAAACACCATATATTTT.

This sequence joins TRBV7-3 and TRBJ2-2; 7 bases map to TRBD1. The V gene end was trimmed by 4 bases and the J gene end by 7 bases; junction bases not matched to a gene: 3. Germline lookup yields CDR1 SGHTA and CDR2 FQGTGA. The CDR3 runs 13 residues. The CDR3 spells CASSSQGVGELFF. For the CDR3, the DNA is TGTGCCAGCAGCTCTCAGGGGGTCGGGGAGCTGTTTTTT.

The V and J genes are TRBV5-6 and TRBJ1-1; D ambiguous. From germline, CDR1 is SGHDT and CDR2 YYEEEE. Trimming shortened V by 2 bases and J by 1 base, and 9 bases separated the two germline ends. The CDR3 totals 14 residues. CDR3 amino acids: CASSFGTGNTEAFF. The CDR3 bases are TGTGCCAGCAGCTTCGGTACGGGGAACACTGAAGCTTTCTTT.

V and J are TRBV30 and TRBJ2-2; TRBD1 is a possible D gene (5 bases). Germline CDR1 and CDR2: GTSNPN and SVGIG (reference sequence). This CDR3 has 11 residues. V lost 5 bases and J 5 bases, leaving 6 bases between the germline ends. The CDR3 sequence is CAWGQTGELFF. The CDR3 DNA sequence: TGTGCCTGGGGACAAACCGGGGAGCTGTTTTTT.

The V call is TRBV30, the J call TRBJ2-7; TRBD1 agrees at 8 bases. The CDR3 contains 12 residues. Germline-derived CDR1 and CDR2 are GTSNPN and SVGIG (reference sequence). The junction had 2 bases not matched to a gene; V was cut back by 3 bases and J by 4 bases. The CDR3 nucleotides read TGTGCCTGGAGCGGACAGGGTTACGAGCAGTACTTC. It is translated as CAWSGQGYEQYF.

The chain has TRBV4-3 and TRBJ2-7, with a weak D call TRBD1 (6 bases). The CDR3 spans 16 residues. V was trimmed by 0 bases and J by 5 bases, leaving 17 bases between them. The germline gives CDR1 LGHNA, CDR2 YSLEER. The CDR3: CASSQESYRETNEQYF. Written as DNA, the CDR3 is TGCGCCAGCAGCCAAGAGAGCTACAGGGAGACTAACGAGCAGTACTTC.

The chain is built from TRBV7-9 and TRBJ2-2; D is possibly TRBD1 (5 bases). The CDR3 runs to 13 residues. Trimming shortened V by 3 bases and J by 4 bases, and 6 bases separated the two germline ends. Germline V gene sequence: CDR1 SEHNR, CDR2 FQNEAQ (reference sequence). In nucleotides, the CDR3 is TGTGCCAGCAGCTTTGACAGCACCGGGGAGCTGTTTTTT. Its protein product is CASSFDSTGELFF.

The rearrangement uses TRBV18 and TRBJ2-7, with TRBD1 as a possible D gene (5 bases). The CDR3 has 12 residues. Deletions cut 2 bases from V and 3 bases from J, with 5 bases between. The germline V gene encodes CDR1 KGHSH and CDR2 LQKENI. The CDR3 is CASSPDSYEQYF. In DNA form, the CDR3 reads TGTGCCAGCTCACCAGACAGCTACGAGCAGTACTTC. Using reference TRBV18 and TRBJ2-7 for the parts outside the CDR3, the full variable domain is NAGVMQNPRHLVRRRGQEARLRCSPMKGHSHVYWYRQLPEEGLKFMVYLQKENIIDESGMPKERFSAEFPKEGPSILRIQQVVRGDSAAYFCASSPDSYEQYFGPGTRLTVT.

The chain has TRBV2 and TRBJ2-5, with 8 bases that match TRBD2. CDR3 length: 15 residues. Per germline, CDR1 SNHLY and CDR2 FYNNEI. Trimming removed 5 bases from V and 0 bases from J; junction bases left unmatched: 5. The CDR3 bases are TGTGCCAGCAGTTTTAGCGGGACGTACCAAGAGACCCAGTACTTC. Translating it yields CASSFSGTYQETQYF.

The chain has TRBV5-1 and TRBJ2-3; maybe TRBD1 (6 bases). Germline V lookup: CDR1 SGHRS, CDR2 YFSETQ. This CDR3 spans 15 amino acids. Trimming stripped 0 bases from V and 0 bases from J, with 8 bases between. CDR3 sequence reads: CASSLGTASTDTQYF. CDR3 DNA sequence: TGCGCCAGCAGCTTGGGGACAGCCAGCACAGATACGCAGTATTTT.

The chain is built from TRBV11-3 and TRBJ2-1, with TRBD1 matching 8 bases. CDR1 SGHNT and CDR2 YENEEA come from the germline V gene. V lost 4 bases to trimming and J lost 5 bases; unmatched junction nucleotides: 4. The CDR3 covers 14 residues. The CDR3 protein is CASSSQGAHNEQFF. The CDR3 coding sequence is TGTGCCAGCAGCTCCCAGGGGGCTCACAATGAGCAGTTCTTC.